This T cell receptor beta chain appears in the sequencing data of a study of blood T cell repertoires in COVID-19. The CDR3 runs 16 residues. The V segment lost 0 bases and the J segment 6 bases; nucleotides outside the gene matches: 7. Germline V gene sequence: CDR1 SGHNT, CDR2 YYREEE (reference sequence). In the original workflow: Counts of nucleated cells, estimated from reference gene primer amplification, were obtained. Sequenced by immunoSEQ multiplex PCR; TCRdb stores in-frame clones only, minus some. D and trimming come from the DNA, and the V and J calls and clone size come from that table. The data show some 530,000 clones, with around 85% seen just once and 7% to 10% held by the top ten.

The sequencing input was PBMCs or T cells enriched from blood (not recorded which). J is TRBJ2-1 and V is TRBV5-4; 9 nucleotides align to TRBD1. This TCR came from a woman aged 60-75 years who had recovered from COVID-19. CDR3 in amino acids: CASSLAVTGGRNEQFF. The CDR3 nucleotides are TGTGCCAGCAGCTTGGCCGTGACAGGGGGTCGCAATGAGCAGTTCTTC.